These 9 T cell receptor beta chains were sequenced from one sample in a study of T cell responses to AZD1222 COVID-19 vaccine. Only in-frame clones appear in the TCRdb table, and some are missing; sequencing was by immunoSEQ multiplex PCR. The sample has over 65,000 clones, approximately 78% seen once. The sequencing used peripheral blood, collected on day 0 of AZD1222 vaccination. The source is an adult in good health.

The gene calls are TRBV5-6 and TRBJ2-3; TRBD2 matches 16 bases. Germline CDR1 is SGHDT and CDR2 is YYEEEE. Germline trimming cut 4 bases from V and 2 bases from J; bases unmatched to any gene: 7. This CDR3 spans 18 amino acids. The CDR3, as DNA: TGTGCCAGCAGCAGGGTCGGGACTAGCGGGAGGGACACAGATACGCAGTATTTT. Translation gives CASSRVGTSGRDTDTQYF.

This rearrangement joins TRBV11-2 to TRBJ2-5, with 7 bases fitting TRBD2. The V segment lost 3 bases and the J segment 5 bases; nucleotides outside the gene matches: 3. From germline, CDR1 is SGHAT and CDR2 FQNNGV. The CDR3 consists of 13 residues. The CDR3 DNA is TGTGCCAGCAGCTTTGCGGGAGAGGAGACCCAGTACTTC. Its protein product is CASSFAGEETQYF.

In its sample, this clone was seen a few times. The chain combines TRBV4-3 with TRBJ2-4, with TRBD2 matching 11 bases. Germline CDR1 LGHNA, CDR2 YSLEER. The junction had 7 bases not matched to a gene; V was cut back by 3 bases and J by 6 bases. CDR3 length: 16 residues. The CDR3 DNA is TGCGCCAGCAGCCATGAGAGGACTAGCGGGCGAAACATTCAGTACTTC. Residues: CASSHERTSGRNIQYF.

This chain connects TRBV24-1 to TRBJ2-7; TRBD2 might be the D (6 bases). CDR1 and CDR2 from the germline V gene are KGHDR and SFDVKD. The ends were cut back, 6 bases at V and 6 bases at J, with 11 bases in the middle. The length of the CDR3 is 12 residues. In nucleotides, the CDR3 is TGTGCCACCAGTTCCTTGGAGGGCGAGCAGTACTTC. Protein product: CATSSLEGEQYF.

A few counts support this clone. The rearrangement links TRBV27 to TRBJ2-7; the D gene is possibly TRBD2 (6 bases). The CDR3 is made up of 17 amino acids. The V and J ends lost 2 bases and 3 bases respectively, with 20 bases between them. Germline loops: CDR1 MNHEY, CDR2 SMNVEV (reference sequence). The CDR3 here is CASSLQFLPGVNYEQYF. The CDR3 coding sequence is TGTGCCAGCAGTTTACAATTTTTACCGGGGGTTAACTACGAGCAGTACTTC.

This chain uses TRBV5-4 with TRBJ2-2, with 8 bases aligning to TRBD1. With 0 bases clipped from V and 6 bases from J, the junction kept 7 bases outside the gene matches. The CDR3 contains 16 residues. Per germline, CDR1 SGHNT and CDR2 YYREEE (reference sequence). The CDR3 region is CASSLAGRGRAGELFF. The DNA for the CDR3 is TGTGCCAGCAGCTTGGCTGGCAGGGGGCGGGCCGGGGAGCTGTTTTTT.

The rearrangement uses TRBV28 and TRBJ1-5, with D maybe TRBD1 (5 bases). Germline V CDR1 and CDR2: MDHEN, SYDVKM. This CDR3 has 16 residues. Between the trimmed V and J ends, which lost 3 bases and 7 bases, there was a span of 19 bases. In DNA form, the CDR3 reads TGTGCCAGCAGTTTCCCGGGACGGCAAATAGGGCAGCCCCAGCATTTT. Translating gives CASSFPGRQIGQPQHF.

V gene TRBV19 combines with J gene TRBJ2-3, with 12 nucleotides matching TRBD2. The CDR3 consists of 15 residues. The germline V gene has CDR1 LNHDA and CDR2 SQIVND (reference sequence). V shed 4 bases, J shed 8 bases, and the junction held 7 bases outside the gene matches. The CDR3 sequence: CASSRRTSGTGTQYF. The CDR3 nucleotides are TGTGCCAGTAGTAGAAGGACTAGCGGGACTGGTACGCAGTATTTT.

The chain employs TRBV7-8 and TRBJ1-3; no reliable D call. This CDR3 is built from 14 residues. The germline CDR1 and CDR2 sequences are SGHVS and FQNEAQ. Between the trimmed V and J ends, which lost 2 bases and 3 bases, there was a span of 8 bases. This chain's CDR3 is CASSLRSLGNTIYF. The DNA of the CDR3 is TGTGCCAGCAGCTTACGCAGTCTTGGAAACACCATATATTTT.